These T cell receptor beta chains were read from a single sample in a study of HIV-infected patients and healthy controls. TCRdb re-called the 5' RACE reads through MiXCR, storing one row per CDR3 protein. The sample lists 9,400 or so distinct CDR3 sequences; 7.5% to 9.5% were seen once. The material was blood, obtained during antiretroviral therapy. These receptors originate from an adult with HIV infection. Each CDR3 is given with its conserved first and last residue. A D gene is named only where the DNA matches it firmly. Clone size is stated in some rows and not others, as once, few, many or a class when expanded.

size | D | J | V | CDR3 | DNA
- | - | TRBJ1-3 | TRBV6-5 | CASSITGSGNTIYF | TGTGCCAGCAGCATTACAGGGAGTGGAAACACCATATATTTT
medium-sized | - | TRBJ1-1 | TRBV20-1 | CSATRAGKVEAFF | TGCAGTGCAACGAGGGCTGGGAAGGTAGAGGCTTTCTTT
medium-sized | TRBD1 | TRBJ1-5 | TRBV24-1 | CATSDAGQGSVNQPQHF | TGTGCCACCAGTGATGCAGGACAGGGTTCAGTCAATCAGCCCCAGCATTTT
many | - | TRBJ1-5 | TRBV29-1 | CSVEGGPNQPQHF | TGCAGCGTTGAAGGGGGGCCCAATCAGCCCCAGCATTTT
- | TRBD1 | TRBJ1-4 | TRBV3-1 | CASSPPRTGQEKLFF | TGTGCCAGCAGCCCCCCTCGGACAGGGCAAGAAAAACTGTTTTTT
medium-sized | - | TRBJ2-6 | TRBV6-1 | CASSEEIRLAFAGANVLTF | TGTGCCAGCAGTGAAGAGATTAGGTTAGCCTTTGCTGGGGCCAACGTCCTGACTTTC
many | - | TRBJ1-1 | TRBV2 | CASSEAGGTEAFF | TGTGCCAGCAGTGAAGCGGGGGGCACTGAAGCTTTCTTT
many | TRBD2 | TRBJ2-1 | TRBV20-1 | CSARDHLAGGFSSYNEQFF | TGCAGTGCTAGAGATCACCTAGCGGGGGGGTTTAGCTCCTACAATGAGCAGTTCTTC
few | - | TRBJ1-2 | TRBV30 | CALGQGLYGYTF | TGTGCCCTTGGGCAGGGCCTCTATGGCTACACCTTC
medium-sized | - | TRBJ2-3 | TRBV7-3 | CATNRVEDTDTQYF | TGTGCCACCAACAGGGTTGAGGACACAGATACGCAGTATTTT
many | - | TRBJ2-2 | TRBV10-3 | CAIRSGSWNTGELFF | TGTGCCATCAGGTCCGGGAGTTGGAACACCGGGGAGCTGTTTTTT
medium-sized | - | TRBJ1-1 | TRBV20-1 | CSAWESTEAFF | TGCAGTGCTTGGGAGAGCACTGAAGCTTTCTTT
few | TRBD2 | TRBJ2-5 | TRBV20-1 | CSARDGRTSGKTQYF | TGCAGTGCTAGAGATGGAAGGACTAGCGGGAAGACCCAGTACTTC
- | - | TRBJ2-5 | TRBV7-8 | CASSLRPGFRQQETQYF | TGTGCCAGCAGCTTACGTCCGGGCTTCCGGCAGCAAGAGACCCAGTACTTC
few | - | TRBJ2-2 | TRBV12-3/TRBV12-4 | CANPTGNTGELFF | TGTGCCAACCCGACGGGCAACACCGGGGAGCTGTTTTTT
many | - | TRBJ1-1 | TRBV10-3 | CAISDYKGTVSRGTEAFF | TGTGCCATCAGTGATTATAAAGGGACGGTCTCCCGGGGCACTGAAGCTTTCTTT
few | - | TRBJ1-5 | TRBV20-1 | CSASSGYGNQPQHF | TGCAGTGCTTCCTCAGGGTACGGCAATCAGCCCCAGCATTTT
medium-sized | - | TRBJ2-3 | TRBV10-1 | CASSEGGTDTQYF | TGCGCCAGCAGTGAAGGAGGCACAGATACGCAGTATTTT
- | - | TRBJ2-1 | TRBV19 | CASSTTTGYNEQFF | TGTGCCAGTAGTACCACCACAGGTTACAATGAGCAGTTCTTC
medium-sized | - | TRBJ1-5 | TRBV6-6 | CASREGHTINQPQHF | TGTGCCAGCAGGGAGGGACACACCATCAATCAGCCCCAGCATTTT
many | - | TRBJ2-6 | TRBV19 | CASSVTGSGANVLTF | TGTGCCAGTAGCGTGACAGGCTCTGGGGCCAACGTCCTGACTTTC
many | - | TRBJ1-4 | TRBV5-1 | CASSLEVGRAREKLFF | TGCGCCAGCAGCTTGGAAGTCGGGAGGGCTCGGGAAAAACTGTTTTTT
large | - | TRBJ2-5 | TRBV7-8 | CASSSRTGQETQYF | TGTGCCAGCAGCTCCCGGACTGGACAAGAGACCCAGTACTTC
medium-sized | - | TRBJ2-1 | TRBV1 | CTSSQECRDYNEQFF | TGCACCAGCAGCCAAGAGTGCCGCGATTACAATGAGCAGTTCTTC
many | - | TRBJ2-2 | TRBV20-1 | CSARSGHLTGELFF | TGCAGTGCTAGATCGGGACATTTGACCGGGGAGCTGTTTTTT
many | TRBD1 | TRBJ2-3 | TRBV27 | CASSPGQGITRDTQYF | TGTGCCAGCAGTCCGGGACAGGGGATAACGAGAGATACGCAGTATTTT
many | TRBD1 | TRBJ1-2 | TRBV29-1 | CSVGTGGDYGYTF | TGCAGCGTCGGGACAGGGGGAGACTATGGCTACACCTTC
- | TRBD1 | TRBJ2-1 | TRBV30 | CAWTTGTGVYNEQFF | TGTGCCTGGACAACCGGGACAGGGGTCTACAATGAGCAGTTCTTC
medium-sized | - | TRBJ1-5 | TRBV2 | CASSALVGTSNQPQHF | TGTGCCAGCAGTGCTTTAGTGGGCACCTCCAATCAGCCCCAGCATTTT
few | - | TRBJ1-1 | TRBV29-1 | CSVLVMSTHPISAFF | TGCAGCGTTCTAGTGATGTCGACCCACCCGATTAGCGCTTTCTTT
medium-sized | - | TRBJ1-3 | TRBV6-1 | CASSGYSEGNTIYF | TGTGCCAGCAGTGGATACAGCGAAGGAAACACCATATATTTT
few | - | TRBJ1-5 | TRBV12-3/TRBV12-4 | CASSWGGSNQPQHF | TGTGCCAGCAGTTGGGGGGGCAGTAATCAGCCCCAGCATTTT
many | - | TRBJ1-1 | TRBV14 | CASSGGRVTFF | TGTGCCAGCAGCGGTGGGCGCGTAACTTTCTTT
many | - | TRBJ2-1 | TRBV24-1 | CATSDPSPSNQAGSSYNEQFF | TGTGCCACCAGTGATCCGTCCCCCTCAAATCAAGCGGGCAGCTCCTACAATGAGCAGTTCTTC
few | - | TRBJ1-6 | TRBV20-1 | CSATVPQDNSPLHF | TGCAGTGCTACAGTGCCACAGGATAATTCACCCCTCCACTTT
few | - | TRBJ2-7 | TRBV5-4 | CASSLAGTPTYEQYF | TGTGCCAGCAGCTTGGCCGGGACCCCAACGTACGAGCAGTACTTC